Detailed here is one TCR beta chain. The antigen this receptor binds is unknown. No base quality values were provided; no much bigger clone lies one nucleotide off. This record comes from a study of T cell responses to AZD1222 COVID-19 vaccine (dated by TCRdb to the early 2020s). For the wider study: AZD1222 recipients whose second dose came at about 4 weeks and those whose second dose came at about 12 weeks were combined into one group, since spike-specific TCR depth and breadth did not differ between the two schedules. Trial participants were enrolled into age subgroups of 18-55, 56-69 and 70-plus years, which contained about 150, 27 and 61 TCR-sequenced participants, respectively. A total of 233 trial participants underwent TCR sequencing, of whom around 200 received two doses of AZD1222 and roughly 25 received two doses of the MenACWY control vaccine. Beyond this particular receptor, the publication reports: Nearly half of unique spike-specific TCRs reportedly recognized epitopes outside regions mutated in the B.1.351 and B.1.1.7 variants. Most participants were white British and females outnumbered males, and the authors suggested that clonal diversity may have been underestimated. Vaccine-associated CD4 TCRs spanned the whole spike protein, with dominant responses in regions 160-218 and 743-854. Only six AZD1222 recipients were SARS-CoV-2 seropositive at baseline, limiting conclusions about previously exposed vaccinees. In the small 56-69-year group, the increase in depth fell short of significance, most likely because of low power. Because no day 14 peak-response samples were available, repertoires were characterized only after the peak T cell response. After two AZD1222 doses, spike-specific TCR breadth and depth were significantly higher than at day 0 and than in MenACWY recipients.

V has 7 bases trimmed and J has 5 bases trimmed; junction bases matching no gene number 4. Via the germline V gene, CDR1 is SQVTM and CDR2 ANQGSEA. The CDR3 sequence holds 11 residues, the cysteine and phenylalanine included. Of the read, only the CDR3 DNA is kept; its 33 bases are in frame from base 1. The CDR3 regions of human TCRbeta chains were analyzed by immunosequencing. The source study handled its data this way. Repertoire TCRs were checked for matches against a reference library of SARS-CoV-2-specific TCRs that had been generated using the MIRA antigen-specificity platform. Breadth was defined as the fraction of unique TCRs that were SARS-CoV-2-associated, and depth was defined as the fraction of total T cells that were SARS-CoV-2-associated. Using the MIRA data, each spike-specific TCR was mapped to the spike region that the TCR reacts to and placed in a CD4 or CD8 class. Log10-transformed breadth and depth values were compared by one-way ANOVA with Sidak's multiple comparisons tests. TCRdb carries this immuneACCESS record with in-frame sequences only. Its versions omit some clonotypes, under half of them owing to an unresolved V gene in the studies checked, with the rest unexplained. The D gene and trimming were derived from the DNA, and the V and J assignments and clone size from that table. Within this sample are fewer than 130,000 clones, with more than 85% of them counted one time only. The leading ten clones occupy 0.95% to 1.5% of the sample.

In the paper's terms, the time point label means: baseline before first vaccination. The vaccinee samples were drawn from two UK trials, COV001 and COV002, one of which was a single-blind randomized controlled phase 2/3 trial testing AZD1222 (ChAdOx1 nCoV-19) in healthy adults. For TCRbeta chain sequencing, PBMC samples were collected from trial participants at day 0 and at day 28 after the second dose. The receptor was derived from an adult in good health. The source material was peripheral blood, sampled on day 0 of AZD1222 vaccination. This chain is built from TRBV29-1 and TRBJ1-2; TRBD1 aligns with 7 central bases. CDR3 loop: CSATGVYGYTF. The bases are TGCAGCGCAACAGGGGTTTATGGCTACACCTTC.